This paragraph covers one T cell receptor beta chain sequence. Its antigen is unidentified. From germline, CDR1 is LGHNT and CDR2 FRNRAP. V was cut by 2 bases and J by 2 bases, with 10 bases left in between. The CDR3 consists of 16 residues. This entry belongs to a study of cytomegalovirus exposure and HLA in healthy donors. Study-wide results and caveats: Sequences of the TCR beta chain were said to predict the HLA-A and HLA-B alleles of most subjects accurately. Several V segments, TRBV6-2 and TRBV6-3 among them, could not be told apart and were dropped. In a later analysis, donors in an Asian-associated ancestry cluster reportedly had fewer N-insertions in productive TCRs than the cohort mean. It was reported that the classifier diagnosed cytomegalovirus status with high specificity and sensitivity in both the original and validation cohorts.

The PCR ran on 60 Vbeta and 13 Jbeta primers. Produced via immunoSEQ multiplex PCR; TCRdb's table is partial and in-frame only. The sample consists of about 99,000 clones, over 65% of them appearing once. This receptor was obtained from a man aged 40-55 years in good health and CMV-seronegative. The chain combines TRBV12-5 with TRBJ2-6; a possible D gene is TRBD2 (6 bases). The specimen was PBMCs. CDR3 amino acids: CASGLFTGAGANVLTF. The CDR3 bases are TGTGCTAGTGGTTTGTTTACGGGAGCTGGGGCCAACGTCCTGACTTTC.